The 31 T cell receptor beta chains given below trace back to one sample, sequenced in a study of technical replicates of blood from several donors. Sequencing was performed with immunoSEQ multiplex PCR; in TCRdb, only in-frame clones are kept and a portion is missing. The repertoire consists of tens of thousands of clones, with approximately 89% occurring once and the leading ten covering 3.5% to 5%. The sequencing input was PBMCs. Receptors were obtained from a human donor in good health. Some clones in this sample may be carry-over from other donors' samples.

The genes are TRBV7-6 and TRBJ2-2, with 8 bases identical to TRBD2. The V gene end was trimmed by 5 bases and the J gene end by 1 base; junction bases not matched to a gene: 12. The germline V gene encodes CDR1 SGHVS and CDR2 FNYEAQ. The CDR3 runs to 18 residues. CDR3 DNA: TGTGCCAGCAGCCAACGACGATCGGGACTAGAGAACACCGGGGAGCTGTTTTTT. Amino acid sequence: CASSQRRSGLENTGELFF.

This chain links TRBV4-3 with TRBJ2-1; 8 nucleotides align to TRBD1. There are 16 residues in the CDR3. Germline values: CDR1 LGHNA, CDR2 YSLEER. Trimming cost V 3 bases and J 1 base; bases outside gene matches: 5. The CDR3 DNA is TGCGCCAGCAGCCAGACTACAGGGGGTTCCTACAATGAGCAGTTCTTC. Translated: CASSQTTGGSYNEQFF.

The J gene is TRBJ2-1, the V gene TRBV5-1; the D is unclear. This CDR3 has 13 residues. Germline V gene lookup returns CDR1 SGHRS and CDR2 YFSETQ. V was shortened by 4 bases and J by 0 bases, with 5 bases between the two germline ends. CDR3 coding DNA: TGCGCCAGCAGCCCCAGCTCCTACAATGAGCAGTTCTTC. Translation: CASSPSSYNEQFF.

This chain joins TRBV5-4 and TRBJ2-3, with no clear D. Germline loops: CDR1 SGHNT, CDR2 YYREEE (reference sequence). The length of the CDR3 is 13 residues. Trimming left V 4 bases short and J 1 base short, with 7 bases between. The CDR3 coding sequence is TGTGCCAGCAGCAATACGGGCACAGATACGCAGTATTTT. Translating it yields CASSNTGTDTQYF.

The rearrangement links TRBV19 to TRBJ2-3; 10 nucleotides agree with TRBD1. The junction had 7 bases not matched to a gene; V was cut back by 3 bases and J by 4 bases. This CDR3 spans 16 amino acids. CDR1 LNHDA and CDR2 SQIVND come from the germline V gene (reference sequence). CDR3 amino acids: CASSMLRDRGPDTQYF. The CDR3 DNA reads TGTGCCAGTAGTATGCTCCGGGACAGGGGACCAGATACGCAGTATTTT.

This chain links TRBV5-1 with TRBJ2-2; 8 bases are shared with TRBD1. Losses at the gene ends were 5 bases for V and 3 bases for J; bases not matched to a gene: 9. The CDR3 is 16 residues long. Germline V gives CDR1 SGHRS, CDR2 YFSETQ. The chain's CDR3 is CASRSRTGKHTGELFF. CDR3 in DNA: TGCGCCAGCAGATCTCGGACAGGGAAGCACACCGGGGAGCTGTTTTTT.

The rearrangement links TRBV7-7 to TRBJ2-5; 7 nucleotides line up with TRBD1. V lost 5 bases, J lost 5 bases, and 2 bases stayed unmatched. The length of the CDR3 is 12 residues. Germline V gives CDR1 SSHAT, CDR2 FNYEAQ (reference sequence). The CDR3 DNA reads as TGTGCCAGCAGCAAGGACAGGGAGACCCAGTACTTC. Translating it yields CASSKDRETQYF.

This rearrangement joins TRBV2 to TRBJ2-1, with 8 bases fitting TRBD1. Germline trimming cut 6 bases from V and 9 bases from J; bases unmatched to any gene: 4. Per germline, CDR1 SNHLY and CDR2 FYNNEI. This CDR3 contains 12 residues. The CDR3 protein is CASRQGVGEQFF. The CDR3 DNA is TGTGCCAGCAGACAGGGGGTGGGTGAGCAGTTCTTC.

This chain uses TRBV7-3 with TRBJ2-3; TRBD1 matches at 8 bases. The trim removed 5 bases at V and 4 bases at J, leaving 2 bases unmatched. CDR3 length: 13 residues. Germline V gives CDR1 SGHTA, CDR2 FQGTGA. The CDR3 loop is CASSGQGADTQYF. The DNA of the CDR3 is TGTGCCAGCAGCGGACAGGGTGCAGATACGCAGTATTTT. The full variable domain, rest sourced from reference TRBV7-3 and TRBJ2-3, is GAGVSQTPSNKVTEKGKYVELRCDPISGHTALYWYRQSLGQGPEFLIYFQGTGAADDSGLPNDRFFAVRPEGSVSTLKIQRTERGDSAVYLCASSGQGADTQYFGPGTRLTVL.

The rearrangement links TRBV9 to TRBJ1-3, with D unclear. CDR3 size: 12 residues. The germline CDR1 and CDR2 sequences are SGDLS and YYNGEE. The germline V and J ends were trimmed by 4 bases and 4 bases, with 6 bases remaining between them. The CDR3 nucleotides are TGTGCCAGCAGCCTAACCGGAAACACCATATATTTT. Its protein product is CASSLTGNTIYF.

The chain employs TRBV30 and TRBJ1-2; D is perhaps TRBD1 (6 bases). Trimming cost V 0 bases and J 3 bases, with 11 bases left between them. Germline CDR1 and CDR2: GTSNPN and SVGIG (reference sequence). This CDR3 spans 14 amino acids. In DNA form, the CDR3 reads TGTGCCTGGAGTGTATTGGGACACCACTATGGCTACACCTTC. It codes for CAWSVLGHHYGYTF.

Comment on this clone: One junction end does not reproduce the germline sequence, and a read error may be involved. The chain recombines TRBV30 with TRBJ1-4; 7 bases match TRBD1. The germline gives CDR1 GTSNPN, CDR2 SVGIG (reference sequence). The CDR3 is 15 amino acids. CDR3 coding DNA: TGCCTAGGGTTAGACAGGGATTTCGCTAATGAAAAACTGTTTTTT. Its translation: CLGLDRDFANEKLFF.

The chain employs TRBV6-5 and TRBJ2-5; the D gene is possibly TRBD2 (6 bases). Trimming stripped 4 bases from V and 4 bases from J, with 13 bases between. The CDR3 contains 14 residues. The V gene's germline CDR1 is MNHEY and CDR2 SVGAGI. The CDR3 DNA sequence: TGTGCCAGCAGTTTCGGGCGGAGGGGAGAGACCCAGTACTTC. This codes for CASSFGRRGETQYF.

Turning to this clone: The sample contains more than one DNA sequence encoding this CDR3. The chain joins TRBV2 to TRBJ2-1; D might be TRBD2 (6 bases). CDR1 SNHLY and CDR2 FYNNEI come from the germline V gene. Trimming shortened V by 4 bases and J by 6 bases, and 7 bases separated the two germline ends. The CDR3 is made up of 12 amino acids. CDR3: CASSGLGNEQFF. As DNA, the CDR3 is TGTGCCAGCAGTGGACTAGGCAATGAGCAGTTCTTC.

The chain employs TRBV9 and TRBJ2-3; no clear D. Germline-derived CDR1 and CDR2 are SGDLS and YYNGEE. V gave up 0 bases and J gave up 2 bases, with 7 bases separating them. The CDR3 is made up of 14 amino acids. The CDR3 DNA follows: TGTGCCAGCAGCGTAGGGCAGAACACAGATACGCAGTATTTT. It codes for CASSVGQNTDTQYF.

The chain recombines TRBV29-1 with TRBJ2-1, with TRBD2 matching over 14 bases. The junction had 23 bases not matched to a gene; V was cut back by 5 bases and J by 2 bases. CDR1 and CDR2 from the germline V gene are SQVTM and ANQGSEA. There are 22 residues in the CDR3. CDR3 coding DNA: TGCAGCGTTCTAACCGATTGTTCTCCCGGGACTAGCGGGAGTGCCGCCTACAATGAGCAGTTCTTC. Residues: CSVLTDCSPGTSGSAAYNEQFF.

The genes are TRBV4-3 and TRBJ1-5; D is uncertain. Germline V CDR1 and CDR2: LGHNA, YSLEER. The CDR3 totals 14 residues. Trimming left V 3 bases short and J 5 bases short, with 11 bases between. For the CDR3, the DNA is TGCGCCAGCAGCCACGTCACAGTTGATCAGCCCCAGCATTTT. Its translation is CASSHVTVDQPQHF.

The genes are TRBV9 and TRBJ2-3, with D maybe TRBD2 (7 bases). Germline lookup yields CDR1 SGDLS and CDR2 YYNGEE. V lost 5 bases and J lost 0, with 13 bases in between. There are 15 residues in the CDR3. CDR3 in amino acids: CASSLGGGSTDTQYF. In nucleotides, the CDR3 is TGTGCCAGCAGTCTAGGGGGGGGGAGCACAGATACGCAGTATTTT.

The chain links TRBV5-1 to TRBJ1-3; no firm D call. The CDR3 extends over 14 amino acids. Trimming left V 4 bases short and J 4 bases short, with 12 bases between. Germline V lookup: CDR1 SGHRS, CDR2 YFSETQ. CDR3 protein: CASSRSSLGNTIYF. Here the CDR3 DNA reads TGCGCCAGCAGCCGGAGCAGCTTGGGAAACACCATATATTTT.

V usage is TRBV4-2 and J usage is TRBJ1-2; D is undetermined. Germline V gene sequence: CDR1 LGHNA, CDR2 YNFKEQ. The length of the CDR3 is 13 residues. Trimming took 0 bases from V and 5 from J, leaving 7 bases between them. This CDR3 reads CASSQDVSYGYTF. DNA of the CDR3: TGTGCCAGCAGCCAAGATGTATCGTATGGCTACACCTTC.

This chain joins TRBV4-3 and TRBJ2-3; 7 nucleotides line up with TRBD1. This CDR3 has 15 residues. The V segment lost 5 bases and the J segment 5 bases; nucleotides outside the gene matches: 10. Germline V lookup: CDR1 LGHNA, CDR2 YSLEER. This chain's CDR3 is CASSSRTGRVDTQYF. As DNA, the CDR3 is TGCGCCAGCAGCTCACGGACAGGAAGGGTAGATACGCAGTATTTT.

J is TRBJ2-2 and V is TRBV10-1; a weak D match, TRBD2 (6 bases). The CDR3 is 14 amino acids. V lost 0 bases and J lost 5, with 7 bases in between. Germline V gives CDR1 WNHNN, CDR2 SYGVQD (reference sequence). CDR3 sequence reads: CASSESEGTGELFF. CDR3 nucleotide sequence: TGCGCCAGCAGTGAGTCGGAGGGGACCGGGGAGCTGTTTTTT.

The chain carries TRBV4-3 and TRBJ2-5; possibly TRBD2 for D (5 bases). V dropped 4 bases and J dropped 3 bases, with 15 bases sitting between them. This CDR3 has 15 amino acids. Germline-derived CDR1 and CDR2 are LGHNA and YSLEER. This chain's CDR3 is CASSPLTASKETQYF. The CDR3 region has the DNA TGCGCCAGCAGCCCCCTAACGGCTAGCAAAGAGACCCAGTACTTC.

The genes are TRBV11-1 and TRBJ2-1; TRBD1 aligns across 7 bases. After removal of 4 bases from V and 7 bases from J, the junction contained 10 bases not matched to a gene. The CDR3 has 15 amino acids. The germline V gene encodes CDR1 SGHAT and CDR2 FQDESV (reference sequence). DNA of the CDR3: TGTGCCAGCAGCTCCCGGACAGGTCTGAGGAATGAGCAGTTCTTC. Translation gives CASSSRTGLRNEQFF.

The chain carries TRBV7-9 and TRBJ2-1, with D unclear. This CDR3 region has 14 residues. In germline, CDR1 is SEHNR, CDR2 FQNEAQ (reference sequence). Trimming took 0 bases from V and 15 from J, leaving 18 bases between them. The CDR3 spells CASSLALSGQWLFF. The CDR3 coding sequence is TGTGCCAGCAGCTTAGCATTGTCTGGTCAGTGGCTGTTCTTC.

CDR3 DNA: TGCGCCAGCAGCTCATCCGGGACAGGCCCCTACGAGCAGTACTTC. Encoded protein: CASSSSGTGPYEQYF. V and J are TRBV5-1 and TRBJ2-7; TRBD1 agrees at 8 bases. This CDR3 is 15 amino acids long. Looked up from germline, CDR1 is SGHRS and CDR2 is YFSETQ. Unmatched junction bases numbered 7, after V lost 3 bases and J lost 2 bases.

J is TRBJ1-2 and V is TRBV7-9; a weak D match, TRBD1 (6 bases). The V and J ends lost 2 bases and 5 bases respectively, with 15 bases between them. Germline V gene lookup returns CDR1 SEHNR and CDR2 FQNEAQ (reference sequence). This CDR3 spans 15 amino acids. CDR3 DNA: TGTGCCAGCAGCTTACAGGAAGGGGGACTATATGGCTACACCTTC. It codes for CASSLQEGGLYGYTF.

The V call is TRBV10-3, the J call TRBJ2-1, with 11 positions matching TRBD2. Unmatched junction bases numbered 6, after V lost 5 bases and J lost 0 bases. Germline lookup yields CDR1 ENHRY and CDR2 SYGVKD. The CDR3 runs to 17 residues. The CDR3 loop is CAISPQTSGASYNEQFF. CDR3 DNA sequence: TGTGCCATCAGTCCACAGACTAGCGGGGCCTCCTACAATGAGCAGTTCTTC.

The chain is built from TRBV4-3 and TRBJ2-1; 8 nucleotides line up with TRBD2. This CDR3 is built from 19 residues. The V gene end was trimmed by 1 base and the J gene end by 2 bases; junction bases not matched to a gene: 13. Germline V gives CDR1 LGHNA, CDR2 YSLEER. The DNA for the CDR3 is TGCGCCAGCAGCCAAGGTCTAAAATGGCGGGAGGACCCCTACAATGAGCAGTTCTTC. Its protein product is CASSQGLKWREDPYNEQFF.

The V call is TRBV7-9, the J call TRBJ2-7; 8 bases map to TRBD2. CDR3 size: 14 residues. J was trimmed by 5 bases and V by 4 bases; bases with no gene match: 7. CDR1 is SEHNR, CDR2 FQNEAQ, per germline (reference sequence). CDR3 region: CASSSTTSEHEQYF. Written as DNA, the CDR3 is TGTGCCAGCAGCTCCACGACTAGCGAGCACGAGCAGTACTTC.

V gene TRBV7-2 combines with J gene TRBJ2-7, with D uncertain. Germline V gene data show CDR1 as SGHTA and CDR2 as FQGNSA. The CDR3 loop spans 13 amino acids. Trimming took off 5 bases at V and 7 bases at J, with 15 bases between the two ends. The CDR3 DNA is TGTGCCAGCAGCGAACTGCCCGACGGGGAGCAGTACTTC. As protein: CASSELPDGEQYF. Filled out from reference TRBV7-2 and TRBJ2-7, the complete variable domain reads GAGVSQSPSNKVTEKGKDVELRCDPISGHTALYWYRQSLGQGLEFLIYFQGNSAPDKSGLPSDRFSAERTGGSVSTLTIQRTQQEDSAVYLCASSELPDGEQYFGPGTRLTVT.